The clone carrying this TCR beta chain was observed a single time. Germline V gene sequence: CDR1 SGHTA, CDR2 FQGNSA. Unmatched junction bases numbered 7, after V lost 6 bases and J lost 2 bases. The CDR3 loop spans 15 amino acids. The treatment is: about 20 received Ad26.COV2.S at low or high dose, single or two shots; five or six received placebo; per-sample allocation not given. Following the first vaccine or placebo injection, samples were taken on day 63. This specimen comes from a study of Ad26.COV2.S vaccination and SARS-CoV-2 variants. Sequencing used immunoSEQ multiplex PCR; TCRdb keeps in-frame clones, though not all of them. In the table there are roughly 400,000 clones, about nine tenths of which are singletons.

This material consisted of peripheral blood, taken in a trial of Ad26.COV2.S vaccine versus placebo. The chain links TRBV7-2 to TRBJ2-3, with 8 bases fitting TRBD1. This receptor was obtained from a person aged 18-65 years who received the Ad26.COV2.S COVID-19 vaccine or a placebo. Written as DNA, the CDR3 is TGTGCCAGCAGGCCCCGGGACAGGTCCACAGATACGCAGTATTTT. It is translated as CASRPRDRSTDTQYF.